A selection of T cell receptor beta chains follows, all from one sample in a study of PD-1 blockade in classical Hodgkin lymphoma. Some clones are missing from TCRdb's copy, which holds only in-frame ones; the method was immunoSEQ multiplex PCR. Here the sample spans about 97,000 clones, approximately 83% being singletons. The source material was peripheral blood mononuclear cells (PBMCs), sampled at baseline. These receptors were collected from a human donor with classical Hodgkin lymphoma. The CDR3 runs from the conserved cysteine through the conserved F or W. A D gene is named only where the DNA matches it firmly. Not every row has a clone size; where given, it reads once, few, many or a size class.

v_gene	len	j_gene	abundance	d_gene	CDR3aa	CDR3nt
TRBV18	16	TRBJ2-1	once	TRBD2	CASSPLGAGGPNEQFF	TGTGCCAGCTCACCCCTTGGTGCGGGAGGGCCGAATGAGCAGTTCTTC
TRBV7-9	14	TRBJ2-5	.	.	CASSLVAGGETQYF	TGTGCCAGCAGCTTAGTGGCGGGTGGGGAGACCCAGTACTTC
TRBV4-3	17	TRBJ2-7	.	TRBD2	CASSQEWGSGTSYEQYF	TGCGCCAGCAGCCAAGAATGGGGTAGCGGGACCTCCTACGAGCAGTACTTC
TRBV28	15	TRBJ2-7	.	TRBD1	CASSSPGQGADEQYF	TGTGCCAGCAGTTCTCCGGGACAGGGGGCCGACGAGCAGTACTTC
TRBV15	14	TRBJ1-1	once	TRBD1	CATSREGGTAEAFF	TGTGCCACCAGCAGAGAAGGTGGGACAGCCGAAGCTTTCTTT
TRBV6-5	12	TRBJ2-3	.	.	CASGQTADTQYF	TGTGCCAGCGGCCAAACAGCAGATACGCAGTATTTT
TRBV4-1	14	TRBJ2-1	.	.	CASSQGMRRNEQFF	TGCGCCAGCAGCCAAGGGATGAGGAGGAATGAGCAGTTCTTC
TRBV19	14	TRBJ2-7	once	TRBD1	CASMAGTGTAEQYF	TGTGCCAGTATGGCCGGGACAGGGACGGCTGAGCAGTACTTC
TRBV10-1	14	TRBJ1-2	.	.	CASSESLTGHTYTF	TGCGCCAGCAGTGAGTCGTTAACGGGGCACACTTACACCTTC
TRBV5-4	13	TRBJ2-5	.	.	CASSSQGSETQYF	TGTGCCAGCAGCTCCCAGGGTTCAGAGACCCAGTACTTC
TRBV18	15	TRBJ1-1	.	.	CASSPYTGGETEAFF	TGTGCCAGCTCACCCTACACCGGGGGGGAGACTGAAGCTTTCTTT
TRBV30	12	TRBJ1-2	.	.	CAWSASVGGYTF	TGTGCCTGGAGTGCCTCAGTGGGGGGCTACACCTTC
TRBV6-5	14	TRBJ2-1	.	TRBD2	CASNQAGDFNEQFF	TGTGCCAGCAATCAAGCGGGAGACTTCAATGAGCAGTTCTTC
TRBV5-1	16	TRBJ2-5	.	TRBD1	CASSVRDRGRGETQYF	TGCGCCAGCAGCGTCCGGGACAGGGGTCGCGGAGAGACCCAGTACTTC
TRBV27	13	TRBJ1-5	.	.	CASSFGALKPQHF	TGTGCCAGCAGTTTTGGCGCTCTGAAGCCCCAGCATTTT
TRBV7-2	17	TRBJ1-6	.	TRBD1	CASSKPPGQGKNSPLHF	TGTGCCAGCAGCAAACCACCGGGACAGGGGAAAAATTCACCCCTCCACTTT
TRBV6-5	14	TRBJ1-2	.	.	CASSYSGRNYGYTF	TGTGCCAGCAGTTACTCGGGCAGAAACTATGGCTACACCTTC
TRBV29-1	13	TRBJ1-1	.	.	CSVVPGGNTEAFF	TGCAGCGTTGTTCCAGGAGGGAACACTGAAGCTTTCTTT
TRBV30	16	TRBJ2-3	.	.	CASNLRGDRGTDTQYF	TGTGCCTCCAACCTTAGGGGGGACAGAGGCACAGATACGCAGTATTTT
TRBV19	13	TRBJ1-1	once	.	CASSIAPLTEAFF	TGTGCCAGTAGTATCGCCCCCCTGACTGAAGCTTTCTTT
TRBV28	15	TRBJ2-1	.	TRBD2	CASSPSSGGYNEQFF	TGTGCCAGCAGTCCCTCTAGCGGGGGCTACAATGAGCAGTTCTTC
TRBV4-1	12	TRBJ1-4	few	.	CASSPGPEKLFF	TGCGCCAGCAGTCCGGGGCCTGAAAAACTGTTTTTT
TRBV19	15	TRBJ2-7	.	.	CASSIPGDSGKEQYF	TGTGCCAGTAGTATACCGGGGGATAGCGGCAAAGAGCAGTACTTC
TRBV28	15	TRBJ1-5	.	.	CASRGLEGSNQPQHF	TGTGCCAGCAGAGGGTTGGAGGGGAGCAATCAGCCCCAGCATTTT
TRBV11-2	11	TRBJ2-7	.	.	CASSHSYEQYF	TGTGCCAGCAGTCATTCCTACGAGCAGTACTTC
TRBV5-1	19	TRBJ2-1	once	TRBD2	CASSLVRLAGSLLMNEQFF	TGCGCCAGCAGCTTGGTGAGACTAGCGGGATCCTTACTTATGAATGAGCAGTTCTTC
TRBV10-3	12	TRBJ2-7	few	TRBD1	CAISRDSYEQYF	TGTGCCATCAGCCGGGACAGCTACGAGCAGTACTTC
TRBV6-1	13	TRBJ1-1	.	.	CATERGLDTEAFF	TGTGCCACGGAGCGGGGGTTGGACACTGAAGCTTTCTTT
TRBV6-1	15	TRBJ2-2	.	.	CASMSGLASTGELFF	TGTGCCAGCATGAGCGGGCTAGCGAGCACCGGGGAGCTGTTTTTT
TRBV6-5	15	TRBJ2-2	.	TRBD1	CASSYSRTGVGELFF	TGTGCCAGCAGTTACTCGCGGACAGGGGTCGGGGAGCTGTTTTTT
TRBV6-6	14	TRBJ1-1	.	.	CASRDWGVNTETFF	TGTGCCAGCAGAGACTGGGGTGTGAACACTGAAACTTTCTTT
TRBV19	13	TRBJ2-7	.	TRBD2	CATGRPGGGEQYF	TGTGCCACCGGCCGACCGGGAGGCGGCGAGCAGTACTTC
TRBV7-2	13	TRBJ1-2	few	.	CASSSGGNYGYTF	TGTGCCAGCAGCTCCGGGGGCAACTATGGCTACACCTTC
TRBV7-2	13	TRBJ1-1	.	.	CASGVGMNTEAFF	TGTGCCAGCGGGGTGGGAATGAACACTGAAGCTTTCTTT
TRBV4-1	14	TRBJ2-2	.	.	CASSRGGNTGELFF	TGCGCCAGCAGCCGGGGCGGAAACACCGGGGAGCTGTTTTTT
TRBV19	15	TRBJ2-1	.	TRBD1	CASTLRGQGVGEQFF	TGTGCCAGTACCCTTCGGGGACAGGGCGTTGGTGAGCAGTTCTTC
TRBV6-5	16	TRBJ1-2	once	TRBD1	CASSYRTGGWDYGYTF	TGTGCCAGCAGTTACCGTACAGGGGGCTGGGACTATGGCTACACCTTC
TRBV5-1	15	TRBJ2-1	once	TRBD2	CASSLAVLAGDEQFF	TGCGCCAGCAGCTTGGCCGTATTAGCGGGAGATGAGCAGTTCTTC
TRBV19	15	TRBJ2-7	.	TRBD2	CASSIRGGDSYEQYF	TGTGCCAGTAGTATTCGGGGAGGGGACTCCTACGAGCAGTACTTC
TRBV7-2	13	TRBJ2-1	.	TRBD2	CASSLVAGGKQFF	TGTGCCAGCAGCTTAGTAGCGGGAGGCAAGCAGTTCTTC
TRBV7-8	15	TRBJ1-5	.	.	CASSLEGGDNQPQHF	TGTGCCAGCAGCTTAGAAGGAGGGGACAATCAGCCCCAGCATTTT
TRBV9	18	TRBJ1-1	.	.	CASSVVGGALGANTEAFF	TGTGCCAGCAGCGTAGTGGGTGGGGCCCTGGGGGCGAACACTGAAGCTTTCTTT